The present entry profiles one T cell receptor beta chain with its context. Donors were Caucasian adults residing in Nashville, Tennessee, USA. The data derive from a study of shared clonotypes between healthy human individuals. Only in-frame clones appear in the TCRdb table, and some are missing; sequencing was by immunoSEQ multiplex PCR. The sample records around 1.4 million clones, approximately 98.5% being singletons. Germline loops: CDR1 SGHVS, CDR2 FNYEAQ. This CDR3 comprises 15 residues. The germline V and J ends were trimmed by 7 bases and 2 bases, with 15 bases remaining between them. This chain connects TRBV7-6 to TRBJ2-1, with D maybe TRBD2 (5 bases). Sequencing was carried out using naive CD4+ T cells sorted from blood. Subset denoted: CD45RA+ positively selected. The receptor was isolated from a man younger than 45 in good health. The CDR3 DNA reads TGTGCCAGCACCCGATCGGCGGGCACCTACAATGAGCAGTTCTTC. As protein: CASTRSAGTYNEQFF.